Each of the 28 T cell receptor beta chains below was sequenced from the same sample in a study of regulatory T cells in long-lasting Graves disease. CDR3-region Arm-PCR and iRepertoire HTBI primers produced the TCR beta libraries. In TCRdb, the multiplex PCR reads were re-called with MiXCR into one record per CDR3 protein. The sample consists of about 620,000 distinct CDR3 sequences, approximately 15% of them appearing once. Time point in this sample: newly diagnosed GD, antithyroid drugs for less than 3 months. RNA isolated from PBMCs was used to make the TCR library. These data also formed part of another study, on T cells in Graves' hyperthyroidism and ophthalmopathy.

The sequencing here drew on peripheral blood mononuclear cells (PBMCs), taken at new diagnosis, from a patient treated with antithyroid drugs. The receptors come from a woman aged 25 to 39 with Graves disease.

This clonotype has a count of ten or more. This chain uses TRBV7-9 with TRBJ2-3, with D unresolved. V was pared by 1 base and J by 1 base, with 9 bases between. CDR3 length: 15 amino acids. CDR1 SEHNR and CDR2 FQNEAQ come from the germline V gene (reference sequence). In nucleotides, the CDR3 is TGTGCCAGCAGCTTAGGCAGGCAGCGCACAGATACGCAGTATTTT. This encodes CASSLGRQRTDTQYF. The variable domain in full, with the rest retrieved from reference TRBV7-9 and TRBJ2-3, is DTGVSQNPRHKITKRGQNVTFRCDPISEHNRLYWYRQTLGQGPEFLTYFQNEAQLEKSRLLSDRFSAERPKGSFSTLEIQRTEQGDSAMYLCASSLGRQRTDTQYFGPGTRLTVL.

This clonotype has only a few counts. This sequence joins TRBV27 and TRBJ2-1; tentative D call: TRBD2 (6 bases). The germline CDR1 and CDR2 sequences are MNHEY and SMNVEV (reference sequence). V was shortened by 5 bases and J by 2 bases, with 22 bases between the two germline ends. The CDR3 runs 18 residues. CDR3 residues: CASSDGEGGTNPYNEQFF. CDR3 nucleotide sequence: TGTGCCAGCAGTGATGGCGAAGGAGGGACGAACCCCTACAATGAGCAGTTCTTC.

V usage is TRBV5-1 and J usage is TRBJ1-2, with 7 positions matching TRBD1. V shed 4 bases, J shed 6 bases, and the junction held 6 bases outside the gene matches. The CDR3 loop spans 13 amino acids. Germline CDR1 reads SGHRS; CDR2 reads YFSETQ. This chain's CDR3 is CASSPETGHGYTF. CDR3 in DNA: TGCGCCAGCAGCCCGGAGACAGGGCATGGCTACACCTTC.

This clonotype came up a few times. The chain is built from TRBV19 and TRBJ2-7; TRBD1 matches at 7 bases. J lost 2 bases, V lost 3 bases, and 4 bases had no gene match. Germline V lookup: CDR1 LNHDA, CDR2 SQIVND (reference sequence). The CDR3 length is 14 residues. In nucleotides, the CDR3 is TGTGCCAGTAGTATCGGGCAGGGGGCCTACGAGCAGTACTTC. As protein: CASSIGQGAYEQYF.

The chain links TRBV6-2 or TRBV6-3 to TRBJ1-1; D gene uncertain. CDR1 and CDR2 (germline): MNHEY, SVGEGT. The CDR3 is 15 amino acids. Trimming pared 5 bases from V and 1 base from J, leaving 14 bases between. This CDR3 is CASSEGPGWNTEAFF. CDR3 in DNA: TGTGCCAGCAGTGAGGGTCCGGGCTGGAACACTGAAGCTTTCTTT.

This clonotype has more than one count but fewer than ten. The chain employs TRBV6-1 and TRBJ1-5; D is possibly TRBD1 (6 bases). Trimming removed 7 bases from V and 0 bases from J, with 16 bases in between. The CDR3 loop spans 16 amino acids. Per germline, CDR1 MNHNS and CDR2 SASEGT. For the CDR3, the DNA is TGTGCCAGCATGACCCCAGGACAGCATAGCAATCAGCCCCAGCATTTT. This sequence encodes CASMTPGQHSNQPQHF.

This clonotype occurred many times. J is TRBJ2-1 and V is TRBV20-1, with D perhaps TRBD2 (5 bases). Trimming removed 1 base from V and 6 bases from J, with 19 bases in between. CDR1 DFQATT and CDR2 SNEGSKA come from the germline V gene (reference sequence). The CDR3 has 16 residues. In DNA, the CDR3 is TGCAGTGCTAGAGGAGTCGGACTGCTCTTAACCAATGAGCAGTTCTTC. Translated, it gives CSARGVGLLLTNEQFF.

The rearrangement links TRBV7-2 to TRBJ2-1, with TRBD2 matching over 11 bases. The J call is in doubt because the DNA end fits TRBJ2-5 better. The germline V gene has CDR1 SGHTA and CDR2 FQGNSA. The CDR3 totals 14 residues. CDR3 DNA: TGTGCCAGCAGGCCAACTAGCGGGAGTCAGACCCAGTACTTC. It translates to CASRPTSGSQTQYF.

This clonotype was seen ten or more times. V gene TRBV20-1 combines with J gene TRBJ2-7, with 8 nucleotides matching TRBD1. This CDR3 has 13 amino acids. Germline loops: CDR1 DFQATT, CDR2 SNEGSKA (reference sequence). The V gene end was trimmed by 4 bases and the J gene end by 2 bases; junction bases not matched to a gene: 4. The DNA of the CDR3 is TGCAGTGCTAATCAGGGGGCCCCCTACGAGCAGTACTTC. Translated, it gives CSANQGAPYEQYF.

This clonotype appeared many times. This chain joins TRBV2 and TRBJ1-3, with D unclear. Germline lookup yields CDR1 SNHLY and CDR2 FYNNEI. Trimming stripped 4 bases from V and 3 bases from J, with 7 bases between. The CDR3 covers 13 residues. The CDR3 region has the DNA TGTGCCAGCAGTGTCGAGTATGGAAACACCATATATTTT. This gives the protein CASSVEYGNTIYF.

V usage is TRBV29-1 and J usage is TRBJ2-7; possible D gene TRBD1, 5 bases. CDR1 SQVTM and CDR2 ANQGSEA come from the germline V gene. The CDR3 spans 11 residues. Trimming pared 2 bases from V and 11 bases from J, leaving 13 bases between. CDR3 region: CSVEYQGSEYF. The CDR3 coding sequence is TGCAGCGTTGAATACCAGGGATCGGAGTACTTC.

This clonotype was seen at least ten times. V is TRBV28 and J is TRBJ1-1; no clear D gene. Germline loops: CDR1 MDHEN, CDR2 SYDVKM. The ends were cut back, 5 bases at V and 0 bases at J, with 16 bases in the middle. CDR3 length equals 16 residues. DNA for the CDR3: TGTGCCAGCAGTCCCCAAGAGGAGTGGATGAACACTGAAGCTTTCTTT. Residues: CASSPQEEWMNTEAFF.

This clonotype has just a few counts. This chain uses TRBV2 with TRBJ1-6, with no clear D. V was cut by 4 bases and J by 10 bases, with 11 bases left in between. Germline V gives CDR1 SNHLY, CDR2 FYNNEI. The CDR3 runs 13 residues. The CDR3 region is CASSVRLDSPLHF. CDR3 nucleotides: TGTGCCAGCAGTGTGCGACTAGACTCACCCCTCCACTTT.

This clonotype was observed a handful of times. V is TRBV6-2 or TRBV6-3 and J is TRBJ2-7; tentatively, D is TRBD1 or TRBD2 (5 bases each). This CDR3 has 13 residues. Trimming took 2 bases from V and 6 from J, leaving 11 bases between them. Germline-derived CDR1 and CDR2 are MNHEY and SVGEGT. CDR3 region: CASSYRLGVEQYF. DNA for the CDR3: TGTGCCAGCAGTTACCGTTTGGGGGTCGAGCAGTACTTC.

This clonotype was counted at least ten times. The rearrangement links TRBV30 to TRBJ1-6, with 7 bases aligning to TRBD1. This CDR3 spans 13 amino acids. V was clipped by 5 bases and J by 10 bases; unmatched bases: 8. The germline V gene has CDR1 GTSNPN and CDR2 SVGIG (reference sequence). As DNA, the CDR3 is TGTGCCTGGGGAAAGGGGGCCGGATCACCCCTCCACTTT. Residues: CAWGKGAGSPLHF.

This clonotype has a count of ten or more. CDR3 region: CASSEATRGYGYTF. CDR3 coding DNA: TGTGCCAGCAGTGAAGCTACGCGGGGGTATGGCTACACCTTC. The chain has TRBV2 and TRBJ1-2; perhaps TRBD1 as D (5 bases). The germline V gene encodes CDR1 SNHLY and CDR2 FYNNEI. V dropped 0 bases and J dropped 5 bases, with 10 bases sitting between them. The CDR3 is made up of 14 amino acids.

V usage is TRBV20-1 and J usage is TRBJ2-2, with 7 bases that match TRBD1. Unmatched junction bases numbered 3, after V lost 2 bases and J lost 0 bases. Germline CDR1 and CDR2: DFQATT and SNEGSKA (reference sequence). This CDR3 is 15 amino acids long. This chain's CDR3 is CSARKQGTNTGELFF. The CDR3 DNA reads TGCAGTGCTAGAAAACAGGGGACGAACACCGGGGAGCTGTTTTTT.

In its sample, this clonotype was seen many times. This chain joins TRBV24-1 and TRBJ1-2; 9 bases fit TRBD1. This CDR3 contains 15 residues. J was trimmed by 4 bases and V by 5 bases; bases with no gene match: 7. In germline, CDR1 is KGHDR, CDR2 SFDVKD. The CDR3, as DNA: TGTGCCACCAGTGTGGGGACAGGGTACCCCTATGGCTACACCTTC. Its translation is CATSVGTGYPYGYTF.

There are many counts of this clonotype. The chain employs TRBV2 and TRBJ1-2; 7 bases are a match to TRBD1. Germline assignment: CDR1 SNHLY and CDR2 FYNNEI. CDR3 length: 16 residues. J was trimmed by 4 bases and V by 5 bases; bases with no gene match: 13. CDR3 loop: CASSPKGGQIVYGYTF. The CDR3, as DNA: TGTGCCAGCAGTCCCAAAGGGGGACAGATAGTCTATGGCTACACCTTC.

The chain couples TRBV30 to TRBJ2-3; the match to TRBD2 covers 8 bases. The CDR3 has 16 residues. Germline CDR1 is GTSNPN and CDR2 is SVGIG (reference sequence). Unmatched junction bases numbered 7, after V lost 0 bases and J lost 2 bases. In DNA, the CDR3 is TGTGCCTGGAGTGTCCAAGCGGGGGAAATCACAGATACGCAGTATTTT. Translated: CAWSVQAGEITDTQYF.

This clonotype has at least ten counts. The chain couples TRBV9 to TRBJ2-7; D unresolved. Between the trimmed V and J ends, which lost 0 bases and 6 bases, there was a span of 10 bases. This CDR3 has 13 residues. Germline CDR1 is SGDLS and CDR2 is YYNGEE. CDR3: CASSVELWGEQYF. CDR3 in DNA: TGTGCCAGCAGCGTAGAATTGTGGGGCGAGCAGTACTTC.

This sequence joins TRBV14 and TRBJ1-6, with 9 bases matching TRBD1. V shed 4 bases, J shed 9 bases, and the junction held 4 bases outside the gene matches. Germline V CDR1 and CDR2: SGHDN, FVKESK. The CDR3 runs 14 residues. CDR3 region: CASSRDRVLSPLHF. CDR3 sequence (DNA): TGTGCCAGCAGCCGGGACAGGGTACTTTCACCCCTCCACTTT.

This clonotype was counted ten times or more. V and J are TRBV27 and TRBJ2-7; D is possibly TRBD2 (5 bases). This CDR3 comprises 15 residues. Germline V gene data show CDR1 as MNHEY and CDR2 as SMNVEV (reference sequence). V lost 8 bases to trimming and J lost 3 bases, with 20 bases between them. CDR3 protein: CASRPGWGTVYEQYF. In nucleotides, the CDR3 is TGTGCCAGCCGTCCGGGATGGGGAACAGTCTACGAGCAGTACTTC.

This clonotype showed up many times. The CDR3 nucleotides read TGTGCCAGCAGTTCGCCCTCAGCTAGCGGGATAGAGCAGTACTTC. Translated, it gives CASSSPSASGIEQYF. The V call is TRBV28, the J call TRBJ2-7; TRBD2 aligns across 9 bases. The CDR3 consists of 15 residues. Germline V gene data show CDR1 as MDHEN and CDR2 as SYDVKM. J was trimmed by 7 bases and V by 4 bases; bases with no gene match: 11.

In its sample, this clonotype was seen many times. This chain connects TRBV14 to TRBJ2-1; 16 bases map to TRBD2. This CDR3 has 16 amino acids. Germline V gives CDR1 SGHDN, CDR2 FVKESK. Trimming cost V 5 bases and J 7 bases; bases outside gene matches: 5. CDR3: CASSGPGLAGGNEQFF. The CDR3, as DNA: TGTGCCAGCAGCGGACCGGGACTAGCGGGGGGGAATGAGCAGTTCTTC.

Many counts were recorded for this clonotype. The rearrangement joins TRBV28 to TRBJ2-7; 9 bases line up with TRBD2. Trimming removed 3 bases from V and 7 bases from J; junction bases left unmatched: 7. CDR1 MDHEN and CDR2 SYDVKM come from the germline V gene. This CDR3 has 14 residues. The CDR3 spells CASSLPSGVGEQYF. CDR3 bases: TGTGCCAGCAGTTTGCCTAGCGGGGTGGGGGAGCAGTACTTC.

The chain is built from TRBV20-1 and TRBJ1-4; 11 nucleotides line up with TRBD1. CDR1 and CDR2 from the germline V gene are DFQATT and SNEGSKA (reference sequence). The length of the CDR3 is 14 residues. Trimming cost V 6 bases and J 8 bases; bases outside gene matches: 8. The CDR3 here is CSAQRGQGGEKLFF. The CDR3 nucleotides are TGCAGTGCCCAGAGGGGACAGGGGGGGGAAAAACTGTTTTTT.

This clonotype was counted ten times or more. V usage is TRBV6-1 and J usage is TRBJ2-1; perhaps TRBD2 as D (6 bases). Trimming shortened V by 5 bases and J by 4 bases, and 15 bases separated the two germline ends. The CDR3 sequence is 15 residues long. The V gene's germline CDR1 is MNHNS and CDR2 SASEGT. DNA of the CDR3: TGTGCCAGCAGTCTCCAACCGGAGGGTTACAATGAGCAGTTCTTC. Translation gives CASSLQPEGYNEQFF.